These T cell receptor beta chains were read from a single sample in a study of blood T cell repertoires in COVID-19. Produced via immunoSEQ multiplex PCR; TCRdb's table is partial and in-frame only. The table has approximately 340,000 clones, roughly nine tenths seen once. Sequencing was performed on PBMCs or T cells enriched from blood (not recorded which). Receptor source: a woman aged 40 to 50 who had been exposed to COVID-19. Both conserved end residues are part of each CDR3. A D gene is named only where the DNA matches it firmly. Clone size is shown for a subset of rows, as once, few, many or a class of expanded clone.

j_call | v_call | clone_size | d_call | cdr3_aa | cdr3_nt
TRBJ1-1 | TRBV6-1 | . | . | CASSVHRRAGLNTEAFF | TGTGCCAGCAGTGTACACCGCAGGGCAGGGTTGAACACTGAAGCTTTCTTT
TRBJ1-4 | TRBV7-9 | . | . | CASSFGGVTNEKLFF | TGTGCCAGCAGCTTCGGGGGTGTGACTAATGAAAAACTGTTTTTT
TRBJ2-1 | TRBV3-1/TRBV3-2 | once | TRBD2 | CASRPPSGGFNEQFF | TGTGCCAGCAGGCCGCCTAGCGGGGGATTCAATGAGCAGTTCTTC
TRBJ2-3 | TRBV5-4 | once | TRBD1 | CASSFGTESTDTQYF | TGTGCCAGCAGCTTTGGGACAGAAAGCACAGATACGCAGTATTTT
TRBJ1-5 | TRBV19 | . | . | CASSTRDSSNQPQHF | TGTGCCAGTAGTACTCGAGACAGTAGCAATCAGCCCCAGCATTTT
TRBJ2-7 | TRBV3-1/TRBV3-2 | . | . | CASSQDTGVVVQYF | TGTGCCAGCAGCCAAGATACGGGGGTAGTTGTGCAGTACTTC
TRBJ1-1 | TRBV10-3 | few | . | CASRGTEAFF | TGTGCCTCCCGGGGCACTGAAGCTTTCTTT
TRBJ1-1 | TRBV30 | . | . | CAWRSGLNTEAFF | TGTGCCTGGAGGTCAGGCCTGAACACTGAAGCTTTCTTT
TRBJ2-7 | TRBV1 | . | . | CTSSLMIWTSGVYEQYF | TGCACCAGCAGCCTAATGATTTGGACTAGCGGGGTATACGAGCAGTACTTC
TRBJ1-3 | TRBV7-2 | . | TRBD1 | CASSDRAGGNTIYF | TGTGCCAGCAGCGACAGGGCTGGAGGAAACACCATATATTTT
TRBJ1-1 | TRBV19 | . | TRBD1 | CASSIVNSQGAMAFF | TGTGCCAGTAGTATAGTAAATTCACAGGGGGCTATGGCTTTCTTT
TRBJ1-2 | TRBV5-6 | few | . | CASSFQGRRGGYTF | TGTGCCAGCAGCTTTCAGGGTCGAAGGGGGGGCTACACCTTC
TRBJ1-1 | TRBV19 | . | . | CASSIIWRAEAFF | TGTGCCAGTAGTATAATATGGAGGGCTGAAGCTTTCTTT
TRBJ1-4 | TRBV4-1 | few | . | CASSQDFGEKLFF | TGCGCCAGCAGCCAAGATTTCGGGGAGAAACTGTTTTTT
TRBJ2-5 | TRBV15 | . | TRBD1 | CATSTDRGRDRETQYF | TGTGCCACCAGTACGGACAGGGGGCGAGATCGGGAGACCCAGTACTTC
TRBJ1-2 | TRBV24-1 | . | . | CATSDFRGDGYTF | TGTGCCACCAGTGATTTCCGGGGGGACGGCTACACCTTC
TRBJ2-5 | TRBV7-2 | . | TRBD2 | CASSPGGQGETQYF | TGTGCCAGCAGTCCGGGGGGGCAGGGAGAGACCCAGTACTTC
TRBJ1-1 | TRBV30 | . | . | CAWRLETEAFF | TGTGCCTGGAGGCTCGAGACTGAAGCTTTCTTT
TRBJ2-1 | TRBV7-2 | . | TRBD2 | CASSLGTSGRGYNEQFF | TGTGCCAGCAGCCTGGGGACTAGCGGGAGGGGGTACAATGAGCAGTTCTTC
TRBJ2-5 | TRBV6-5 | once | TRBD2 | CASSSRTSGGQETQYF | TGTGCCAGCAGTTCACGGACTAGCGGGGGGCAAGAGACCCAGTACTTC
TRBJ1-6 | TRBV5-4 | . | TRBD1 | CASSLGTGSNSPLHF | TGTGCCAGCAGCTTGGGGACAGGGAGTAATTCACCCCTCCACTTT
TRBJ2-7 | TRBV21-1 | . | . | CASSKTSGSYEQYF | TGTGCCAGCAGCAAGACTAGCGGGTCCTACGAGCAGTACTTC
TRBJ1-5 | TRBV7-2 | few | TRBD1 | CASSRPGQGDQSPQHF | TGTGCCAGCAGCAGACCGGGACAGGGGGACCAATCCCCCCAGCATTTT
TRBJ1-5 | TRBV12-2 | . | . | CASRPPRVGGQPQHF | TGTGCAAGTCGCCCCCCCCGGGTGGGGGGACAGCCCCAGCATTTT
TRBJ2-3 | TRBV30 | once | TRBD2 | CAWSLTGLAGRSSDTQYF | TGTGCCTGGAGTCTAACAGGACTAGCCGGGAGGAGTTCAGATACGCAGTATTTT
TRBJ1-1 | TRBV20-1 | . | TRBD1 | CSAQQGAQAFF | TGCAGTGCTCAACAGGGGGCTCAAGCTTTCTTT
TRBJ2-1 | TRBV24-1 | . | TRBD2 | CATSDPTTSGRGNEQFF | TGTGCCACCAGTGACCCTACCACTAGCGGGAGGGGCAATGAGCAGTTCTTC
TRBJ2-3 | TRBV6-4 | . | TRBD2 | CASSGKGGGNTDTQYF | TGTGCCAGCAGTGGTAAAGGCGGGGGGAACACAGATACGCAGTATTTT
TRBJ2-1 | TRBV10-3 | . | TRBD2 | CAISEVLAGAMDEQFF | TGTGCCATCAGTGAGGTATTAGCGGGAGCGATGGATGAGCAGTTCTTC
TRBJ1-2 | TRBV6-6 | once | . | CASRNSDKPYGYTF | TGTGCCAGCAGGAATTCAGACAAACCCTATGGCTACACCTTC
TRBJ2-3 | TRBV12-5 | . | TRBD1 | CASGLVGTGITDTQYF | TGTGCTAGTGGTTTGGTAGGGACAGGGATCACAGATACGCAGTATTTT
TRBJ1-1 | TRBV19 | . | . | CASSPPRAGANTEAFF | TGTGCCAGTAGTCCACCGAGGGCAGGGGCGAACACTGAAGCTTTCTTT
TRBJ2-7 | TRBV10-2 | . | TRBD2 | CASSEGGLAAFSYEQYF | TGCGCCAGCAGTGAGGGGGGACTAGCGGCTTTCTCCTACGAGCAGTACTTC
TRBJ1-2 | TRBV5-1 | . | TRBD1 | CASSLGDRAGGYTF | TGCGCCAGCAGCTTGGGGGACAGGGCGGGAGGCTACACCTTC
TRBJ1-2 | TRBV7-2 | . | . | CASSSTPSGNYGYTF | TGTGCCAGCAGCTCCACCCCCTCAGGGAACTATGGCTACACCTTC
TRBJ1-4 | TRBV10-3 | . | . | CAIPSTNEKLFF | TGTGCCATCCCTAGTACTAATGAAAAACTGTTTTTT
TRBJ2-1 | TRBV20-1 | once | TRBD1 | CSSRQGNEQFF | TGCAGTTCTAGACAGGGGAATGAGCAGTTCTTC
TRBJ2-3 | TRBV3-1/TRBV3-2 | . | . | CASSHGLAWGGTDTQYF | TGTGCCAGCAGCCATGGACTCGCTTGGGGTGGCACAGATACGCAGTATTTT
TRBJ1-1 | TRBV19 | . | . | CASQEGAGTEAFF | TGTGCCAGTCAGGAAGGGGCTGGGACTGAAGCTTTCTTT
TRBJ2-2 | TRBV15 | . | . | CATSRDPQGTIGGELFF | TGTGCCACCAGCAGAGACCCCCAGGGCACGATCGGCGGGGAGCTGTTTTTT
TRBJ1-5 | TRBV21-1 | . | . | CASNGGLPFYSNQPQHF | TGTGCCAGCAACGGGGGGCTCCCCTTCTATAGCAATCAGCCCCAGCATTTT
TRBJ1-5 | TRBV3-1/TRBV3-2 | . | TRBD1 | CASSLGGQGKNSNQPQHF | TGTGCCAGCAGCCTGGGGGGACAGGGGAAAAATAGCAATCAGCCCCAGCATTTT
TRBJ2-3 | TRBV19 | once | TRBD1 | CASSRGTGGLDTQYF | TGTGCCAGTAGTCGGGGGACAGGGGGGTTGGATACGCAGTATTTT
TRBJ1-5 | TRBV27 | . | . | CASSLLSGARSNQPQHF | TGTGCCAGCAGTTTATTATCAGGGGCGCGAAGCAATCAGCCCCAGCATTTT
TRBJ1-5 | TRBV28 | . | . | CASSLSSGGWQPQHF | TGTGCCAGCAGTTTATCTTCGGGGGGCTGGCAGCCCCAGCATTTT
TRBJ2-4 | TRBV10-1 | once | . | CASSDSNIQYF | TGCGCCAGCAGTGATTCTAACATTCAGTACTTC
TRBJ1-5 | TRBV19 | few | TRBD1 | CASRTARQGGNQPQHF | TGTGCCAGTAGAACGGCCCGGCAGGGGGGCAATCAGCCCCAGCATTTT
TRBJ1-1 | TRBV19 | . | . | CASRGVGETEAFF | TGTGCCAGTAGAGGGGTAGGGGAAACTGAAGCTTTCTTT
TRBJ1-2 | TRBV3-1/TRBV3-2 | . | TRBD1 | CASSQDAGGGGYTF | TGTGCCAGCAGCCAAGATGCAGGGGGCGGAGGCTACACCTTC
TRBJ1-2 | TRBV7-9 | . | . | CASSAVWGGYGYTF | TGTGCCAGCAGCGCCGTATGGGGCGGCTATGGCTACACCTTC
TRBJ1-4 | TRBV2 | . | . | CASRTGLVEEKLFF | TGTGCCAGCAGAACAGGGCTTGTCGAGGAAAAACTGTTTTTT
TRBJ2-7 | TRBV27 | . | TRBD2 | CASSRRGAYEQYF | TGTGCCAGCAGTCGGCGGGGGGCCTACGAGCAGTACTTC